This TCR beta chain was recovered during a study of T-cell memory formation after mild COVID-19 (TCRdb year 2021). A note on the overall study: TCR sequence clusters from the two donors were found to be largely donor specific. T-cell clones expanding and contracting after mild COVID-19 in a couple of donors were tracked by longitudinal TCRalpha and TCRbeta repertoire sequencing. The cohort was made up of two young adult volunteers, one female and one male, who were previously healthy.

Study-wide findings and limitations: SARS-CoV-2 specificity of the second-wave clones peaking on day 37 was not confirmed. The study covered only a couple of mild cases, and larger cohorts including severe cases with pre-infection samples were considered necessary. Some responding clones were detected in pre-infection memory, suggesting pre-existing cross-reactive memory T cells joined the SARS-CoV-2 response. Contracting CD4+ clones appeared mostly in the CM and EM memory subsets, whereas CD8+ clones were enriched in EMRA. Clones contracting from day 15 to 85 had balanced CD4/CD8 phenotypes, while a second wave expanding from day 15 to 37 was biased towards CD4+.

Ficoll-Paque density gradient centrifugation was used to isolate PBMCs. The trim is 3 bases for V and 2 bases for J, with a gap of 20 bases between the germline ends. The CDR3 holds 17 amino acids from the cysteine to the phenylalanine. Only the CDR3 portion is preserved as DNA: 51 bases, with reading frame beginning at the first base. According to the germline V gene (reference sequence), CDR1 reads SGHNT and CDR2 reads YYREEE. Sequenced using an Illumina NovaSeq 6000. Using 5'RACE with constant-segment primers, TCRalpha and TCRbeta cDNA libraries were constructed, with sample barcodes and unique molecular identifiers added in the process. Trizol reagent was used to extract RNA from every sample. Library amplification was performed in two PCR steps, and a second sample barcode and Illumina TruSeq adapters were introduced in the second step. Libraries were sequenced on an Illumina NovaSeq with 2 x 150 bp paired-end reads. The published analysis was carried out like this. The reads were demultiplexed and collapsed into UMI-guided consensus sequences using migec v1.2.7. Using mixcr v2.1.11, UMI consensuses were aligned to TRA and TRB V and J templates and then assembled into clonotypes. Clonotypes were classified as expanded or contracted when called significant by both edgeR and NoisET, with noise models trained on biological replicates. For edgeR calls, the cutoffs were a false discovery rate-adjusted p below 0.01 and a log2 fold-change threshold of 1. As an exploratory analysis of dynamics, PCA with hierarchical clustering was applied to max-normalized trajectories of the 1000 most abundant clonotypes. Each responding clone was given a CD4 or CD8 phenotype based on the CD4+ and CD8+ repertoires, which had been sequenced separately. TCRdb passed the public sequencing reads through fastp at Q25 and MiXCR, retaining productive beta sequences. Entries are consolidated by CDR3 protein sequence, retaining the most common genes and DNA. Here the V and J calls rest on TCRdb's processing, not on the authors' analysis. Recorded for this sample are tens of thousands of distinct CDR3 sequences; more than 11% of them occurred a single time. The ten largest clones represent around 31% of the sample.

This clonotype was seen just once. Its binding antigen is unknown. Base qualities are not recorded, but no much larger clone differs from it by a single base. A single read counts as weak evidence. The sequence was collected from an adult woman who had mild COVID-19 (a few samples of this study predate the infection). The sample titles of this study are shuffled in the database, so cell type and time point are left out; the donor was told from shared clones. The chain couples TRBV5-4 to TRBJ1-2; a weak D assignment points to TRBD1 (5 bases agree). Sample: PBMCs or a T cell subset sorted from them (not recorded which). The CDR3 reads CASSSTPYTGSNYGYTF. The DNA sequence follows: TGTGCCAGCAGCTCGACCCCTTATACAGGATCCAACTATGGCTACACCTTC.